There are a few counts of the clone carrying this TCR beta chain. No patient had received any treatment before thyroid surgery. The V end lost 7 bases, the J end lost 4 bases, and 17 bases lay between the germline ends. The CDR3 is 15 residues long. This sample was taken from a study of metastatic and nonmetastatic thyroid tumors. TCRdb reanalyzed the PCR reads with MiXCR. The table lists approximately 74,000 clones, approximately 14% of them singletons. The gene calls are TRBV12-3 or TRBV12-4 and TRBJ2-1, with D uncertain. The specimen was blood. This clonotype was obtained from a male donor with papillary thyroid cancer or a benign thyroid nodule (not recorded which). Some clones in this sample may be carry-over from other donors' samples. CDR3 sequence (DNA): TGTGCCAGCATGTCTCAACCAGATAATTACAATGAGCAGTTCTTC. It is translated as CASMSQPDNYNEQFF.